This entry describes one T cell receptor beta chain. Per the original methods: Researchers report that nucleated cell counts were estimated from reference gene primer amplification. TCRdb's table, derived via immunoSEQ multiplex PCR, lists solely in-frame clones and lacks some. V, J and clone size were drawn from that table, and D and trimming were deduced from the DNA. The sample lists some 250,000 clones, roughly 79% occurring once. Germline assignment: CDR1 KGHSH and CDR2 LQKENI. V gave up 6 bases and J gave up 7 bases; unmatched junction bases: 7. CDR3 length: 15 residues. These data originate in a study of blood T cell repertoires in COVID-19. Study-level information: Spain, Italy and the United States supplied samples that represented acute and convalescent COVID-19. The cDNA or gDNA used as material had been derived from T cells, B-cell-depleted T cells, or PBMCs.

The chain joins TRBV18 to TRBJ2-7; 15 bases fit TRBD2. The sequence derives from a woman between 55 and 75 years old with active or convalescent COVID-19. The sample taken for sequencing was peripheral blood. The CDR3 region has the DNA TGTGCCAGCTCGCTTGGACTAGCGGGGGGGTATGAGCAGTACTTC. This sequence encodes CASSLGLAGGYEQYF.